This TCR beta chain is from a study of identical twins. TCRdb reanalysed the 5' RACE reads using MiXCR and keeps one entry per CDR3 protein. The sample has around 290,000 distinct CDR3 sequences; roughly 9.8% are singletons. J was trimmed by 3 bases and V by 0 bases; bases with no gene match: 6. Germline CDR1 and CDR2: LGHDT and YNNKEL (reference sequence). The CDR3 extends over 16 amino acids. Among all donors, each was a healthy Caucasian. This clonotype was found a few times. What it recognizes is unknown. General study points: Modelling approaches yielded underestimates of out-of-frame TCR alpha sharing between monozygotic twins. Invariant T cells like MAIT and iNKT could partly confound the zero-insertion analyses. Insertions ran lower in abundant cord blood beta clonotypes, though not in memory repertoires.

The same sample was also used in a study of yellow fever vaccine responses in identical twins.

The TCR sequence derives from a woman between 18 and 29 years old in good health. This chain joins TRBV3-1 and TRBJ2-7, with 9 positions matching TRBD2. The sequenced sample was CD8+ T cells sorted from blood. DNA for the CDR3: TGTGCCAGCAGCCAAGAAGGCGGCGGGGGGGTCTACGAGCAGTACTTC. Translating it yields CASSQEGGGGVYEQYF.